A selection of T cell receptor beta chains follows, all from one sample in a study of shared clonotypes between healthy human individuals. Libraries were prepared by immunoSEQ multiplex PCR; TCRdb keeps only in-frame clonotypes and omits some of them. This table has millions of clones, 90% to 95% appearing once. The sequenced sample consisted of naive CD8+ T cells from PBMCs. These receptors originate from a man aged 18 to 29 in good health. Some clones in this sample may be carry-over from other donors' samples. Each CDR3 is given with its conserved first and last residue. Each record gives: J gene, V gene, CDR3 protein.

j_gene: TRBJ1-1; v_gene: TRBV19; CDR3aa: CASRGRSNTEAFF
j_gene: TRBJ1-1; v_gene: TRBV2; CDR3aa: CASRIGGDTEAFF
j_gene: TRBJ1-2; v_gene: TRBV28; CDR3aa: CASSLSQGAYGYTF
j_gene: TRBJ2-4; v_gene: TRBV29-1; CDR3aa: CSVFTGDINIQYF
j_gene: TRBJ1-5; v_gene: TRBV27; CDR3aa: CASSSVRQGWAEPQHF
j_gene: TRBJ2-5; v_gene: TRBV6-5; CDR3aa: CASSYSTGDFETQYF
j_gene: TRBJ2-2; v_gene: TRBV7-2; CDR3aa: CASSLILAGMNTGELFF
j_gene: TRBJ2-7; v_gene: TRBV19; CDR3aa: CASAVRGSLLQYEQYF
j_gene: TRBJ2-3; v_gene: TRBV19; CDR3aa: CASSMGLASDTQYF
j_gene: TRBJ1-5; v_gene: TRBV28; CDR3aa: CASSLQGIYQPQHF
j_gene: TRBJ2-7; v_gene: TRBV10-2; CDR3aa: CASSPERGDREGHYEQYF
j_gene: TRBJ1-2; v_gene: TRBV19; CDR3aa: CASSPGTGAYGYTF
j_gene: TRBJ2-7; v_gene: TRBV19; CDR3aa: CASSIRAGQKYYEQYF
j_gene: TRBJ1-5; v_gene: TRBV6-6; CDR3aa: CASSYLLTGSNQPQHF
j_gene: TRBJ2-5; v_gene: TRBV14; CDR3aa: CASSVTGVQETQYF
j_gene: TRBJ2-2; v_gene: TRBV11-3; CDR3aa: CASSLGPNTGELFF
j_gene: TRBJ2-2; v_gene: TRBV5-1; CDR3aa: CASSSPGQGEDTGELFF
j_gene: TRBJ2-2; v_gene: TRBV11-2; CDR3aa: CASSLDATGELFF
j_gene: TRBJ1-1; v_gene: TRBV11-2; CDR3aa: CASSLDPYRPNTEAFF
j_gene: TRBJ1-2; v_gene: TRBV6-1; CDR3aa: CASSGYGVSLNYGYTF
j_gene: TRBJ2-7; v_gene: TRBV9; CDR3aa: CASSGSGSSYEQYF
j_gene: TRBJ1-1; v_gene: TRBV6-6; CDR3aa: CASSYVDSVNTEAFF
j_gene: TRBJ2-7; v_gene: TRBV10-3; CDR3aa: CAISRVQDSYEQYF
j_gene: TRBJ2-5; v_gene: TRBV18; CDR3aa: CASSPPRQGNPSWETQYF
j_gene: TRBJ2-7; v_gene: TRBV5-1; CDR3aa: CASSLRVGSSYEQYF
j_gene: TRBJ2-1; v_gene: TRBV30; CDR3aa: CAWDRRTGVNEQFF
j_gene: TRBJ2-1; v_gene: TRBV13; CDR3aa: CASSTGTEQFF
j_gene: TRBJ1-3; v_gene: TRBV5-5; CDR3aa: CASSPIRGHTIYF
j_gene: TRBJ2-5; v_gene: TRBV4-1; CDR3aa: CASSQGGDWEPNVETQYF
j_gene: TRBJ2-7; v_gene: TRBV5-4; CDR3aa: CASSYGQGPPLSYEQYF
j_gene: TRBJ2-3; v_gene: TRBV7-9; CDR3aa: CASSLMIAGAADTQYF
j_gene: TRBJ2-1; v_gene: TRBV7-9; CDR3aa: CASSPTTSGRAGEQFF
j_gene: TRBJ2-5; v_gene: TRBV27; CDR3aa: CASSATLFAETQYF
j_gene: TRBJ2-1; v_gene: TRBV4-2; CDR3aa: CASSQGPLANYNEQFF
j_gene: TRBJ2-7; v_gene: TRBV6-1; CDR3aa: CASSEREGFGPSYEQYF
j_gene: TRBJ2-7; v_gene: TRBV6-5; CDR3aa: CASSSRFAGTEYEQYF
j_gene: TRBJ1-2; v_gene: TRBV4-1; CDR3aa: CASTPTESNYGYTF
j_gene: TRBJ1-5; v_gene: TRBV4-3; CDR3aa: CASSRLQGSNQPQHF
j_gene: TRBJ2-7; v_gene: TRBV11-1; CDR3aa: CASSLNGMSYEQYF
j_gene: TRBJ1-2; v_gene: TRBV11-1; CDR3aa: CASSFRSHYGYTF
j_gene: TRBJ1-1; v_gene: TRBV10-1; CDR3aa: CASSPTEINTEAFF
j_gene: TRBJ2-3; v_gene: TRBV29-1; CDR3aa: CSVSIAGATDTQYF
j_gene: TRBJ2-7; v_gene: TRBV4-1; CDR3aa: CASSQSRSGRANSEQYF
j_gene: TRBJ2-3; v_gene: TRBV28; CDR3aa: CASRLSDTQYF
j_gene: TRBJ1-6; v_gene: TRBV29-1; CDR3aa: CSAFGLTALHF
j_gene: TRBJ2-5; v_gene: TRBV2; CDR3aa: CASMGSTYLQETQYF
j_gene: TRBJ2-7; v_gene: TRBV5-1; CDR3aa: CASSYSQGSRYEQYF
j_gene: TRBJ2-7; v_gene: TRBV27; CDR3aa: CASSTRTSGTGPGEQYF
j_gene: TRBJ1-1; v_gene: TRBV9; CDR3aa: CASSATGKNTEAFF
j_gene: TRBJ2-1; v_gene: TRBV7-3; CDR3aa: CASSSLSNEQFF
j_gene: TRBJ1-1; v_gene: TRBV2; CDR3aa: CASSETETGNTEAFF
j_gene: TRBJ2-3; v_gene: TRBV9; CDR3aa: CASSAYGSGHTDTQYF
j_gene: TRBJ1-4; v_gene: TRBV5-4; CDR3aa: CASSLGDRSNEKLFF
j_gene: TRBJ1-1; v_gene: TRBV9; CDR3aa: CASSAGQTAEAFF